The clone carrying this T cell receptor (beta chain) was observed a handful of times. What it binds is unknown. Ranging in age from about 6 to 100, the donors were healthy Caucasian individuals from Russia. The V end was cut by 2 bases, the J end by 10 bases, with 20 bases between. The CDR3 length is 16 residues. CDR1 and CDR2 from the germline V gene are LGHDT and YNNKEL (reference sequence). The data stem from a study of blood T cells in healthy people across ages. Study findings and constraints: While age rose, TCR beta diversity per million T cells dropped in a roughly linear way.

It was with a sample-barcoded 5' primer and a J-beta primer mix that a second PCR of roughly 7 to 12 cycles was run. TCRdb reprocessed the 5' RACE reads via MiXCR and lists one record per CDR3 protein. This sample has some 710,000 distinct CDR3 sequences, with over 20% found just once. Sequenced sample: blood. The gene calls are TRBV3-1 and TRBJ1-4; D is possibly TRBD1 (5 bases). The sequence was collected from a man aged 70 or older in good health. This CDR3 reads CASSQLLEWDFGKLFF. The CDR3 DNA is TGTGCCAGCAGCCAACTCTTAGAGTGGGACTTTGGAAAACTGTTTTTT.